The rows below give T cell receptor beta chains drawn from one sample of a study of identical twins. TCRdb called the 5' RACE reads again in MiXCR, with one record for every CDR3 protein. The data contain about 890,000 distinct CDR3 sequences, about 12% of them singletons. These data also formed part of another study, on yellow fever vaccine responses in identical twins.

The sample taken for sequencing was PBMCs. The receptors originated from a woman between 18 and 29 years old in good health. CDR3s include the opening cysteine and the closing phenylalanine or tryptophan. Expanded clones are given a class, and other clones once, few, many or no size at all.

.	TRBV6-1	TRBJ1-4	CASSPKMTTNEKLFF
.	TRBV7-9	TRBJ2-3	CASSPRGGRQDTQYF
many	TRBV18	TRBJ2-1	CASSPGDSAVSYNEQFF
many	TRBV12-3/TRBV12-4	TRBJ2-5	CASTARVNQETQYF
many	TRBV12-3/TRBV12-4	TRBJ2-1	CASRTSGEGAEQFF
few	TRBV6-5	TRBJ1-1	CASSYDTETVRTEAFF
few	TRBV24-1	TRBJ2-1	CATRGQVYNEQFF
few	TRBV15	TRBJ1-3	CATSTPRNTIYF
.	TRBV6-1	TRBJ1-2	CATLTGPNYGYTF
few	TRBV6-1	TRBJ2-3	CASRSGDITDTQYF
.	TRBV11-2	TRBJ2-3	CASSLVGTITDTQYF
many	TRBV29-1	TRBJ2-3	CSVGLGTSTDTQYF
many	TRBV12-3/TRBV12-4	TRBJ1-5	CASSFVAGNQPQHF
.	TRBV11-2	TRBJ2-1	CASSSTWNQFF
.	TRBV3-1	TRBJ2-2	CASKWGQTGELFF
.	TRBV5-1	TRBJ2-7	CASSAREGGTGHMVQQYF
few	TRBV5-1	TRBJ1-5	CASSLRTRASNQPQHF
few	TRBV5-1	TRBJ2-5	CASSLLTSQETQYF
few	TRBV20-1	TRBJ2-5	CSAFGPGGETQYF
.	TRBV27	TRBJ1-3	CASRIPWPPKYF
.	TRBV10-1	TRBJ2-7	CASSGGGLAGPSYEQYF
.	TRBV29-1	TRBJ2-1	CSVVRGGGNEQFF
.	TRBV27	TRBJ2-2	CASSWSVAGELFF
.	TRBV20-1	TRBJ2-7	CSARRSGTFQYEQYF
many	TRBV20-1	TRBJ2-5	CSARDLGAGGETQYF
many	TRBV10-3	TRBJ1-4	CAISETGINEKLFF
many	TRBV12-3/TRBV12-4	TRBJ2-7	CASSTGTSYEQYF
.	TRBV6-1	TRBJ1-6	CATGGGTPNSPLHF
many	TRBV29-1	TRBJ2-6	CSVPGQGKSGANVLTF
.	TRBV20-1	TRBJ1-1	CSATKGAEAFF
many	TRBV12-3/TRBV12-4	TRBJ1-1	CASSLGWVVSNTEAFF
.	TRBV6-2/TRBV6-3	TRBJ2-1	CASSRSGIGYNEQFF
many	TRBV9	TRBJ1-1	CASSDQANTEAFF
.	TRBV12-5	TRBJ2-1	CASTGTSKSSYNEQFF
.	TRBV5-1	TRBJ2-3	CASSLANLAGAHTDTQYF
few	TRBV4-1	TRBJ2-3	CASSQPITDTQYF
few	TRBV5-1	TRBJ2-5	CASSLTEQTQYF
few	TRBV19	TRBJ1-1	CATLQAGVMNTEAFF
few	TRBV25-1	TRBJ2-2	CASSEMGTGELFF
.	TRBV19	TRBJ2-1	CASSPPKAGIYNEQFF
many	TRBV20-1	TRBJ2-1	CSAREYNEQFF
.	TRBV20-1	TRBJ2-1	CSARDVAGDNEQFF
.	TRBV20-1	TRBJ1-2	CSARQTTNYGYTF
few	TRBV6-1	TRBJ2-3	CASTPSAGVAGTDTQYF
few	TRBV7-9	TRBJ2-1	CASSPSLTNPRYFEQFF
many	TRBV11-1	TRBJ2-5	CASSLLAGEVGGQETQYF
.	TRBV15	TRBJ1-1	CATSRDRLNTEAFF
.	TRBV10-3	TRBJ2-1	CAISERGLGNEQFF
many	TRBV10-3	TRBJ2-1	CAISAGQTGNNEQFF
many	TRBV5-1	TRBJ2-1	CASRGQGTDWEQFF
few	TRBV12-3/TRBV12-4	TRBJ1-5	CASSLETPYSNQPQHF
few	TRBV24-1	TRBJ2-1	CATSDYSGDFNEQFF